The 15 T cell receptor beta chains below were found in one sample sequenced in a study of cytomegalovirus exposure and HLA in healthy donors. PCR used 60 Vbeta primers and 13 Jbeta primers. Assay: immunoSEQ multiplex PCR; the TCRdb copy retains only in-frame clones and omits some. The sample lists approximately 90,000 clones, about 7.6% occurring once. Sample: PBMCs. These receptor sequences come from a man aged 45 to 65 in good health and CMV-seronegative.

This clone came up a few times. This sequence joins TRBV6-5 and TRBJ1-2; no clear D. The CDR3 is 14 residues long. Trimming removed 5 bases at V and 3 bases at J, with 13 bases between. The germline V gene encodes CDR1 MNHEY and CDR2 SVGAGI. CDR3 region: CASSGPGLDYGYTF. For the CDR3, the DNA is TGTGCCAGCAGTGGGCCGGGGTTGGACTATGGCTACACCTTC.

The rearrangement uses TRBV7-3 and TRBJ2-6; unclear D gene. The CDR3 is 16 residues long. Germline V CDR1 and CDR2: SGHTA, FQGTGA. The ends were cut back, 5 bases at V and 0 bases at J, with 11 bases in the middle. The CDR3 spells CASSKGAVSGANVLTF. CDR3 sequence (DNA): TGTGCCAGCAGCAAAGGAGCAGTCTCTGGGGCCAACGTCCTGACTTTC. Supplemented by reference TRBV7-3 and TRBJ2-6, the full variable domain reads GAGVSQTPSNKVTEKGKYVELRCDPISGHTALYWYRQSLGQGPEFLIYFQGTGAADDSGLPNDRFFAVRPEGSVSTLKIQRTERGDSAVYLCASSKGAVSGANVLTFGAGSRLTVL.

This clone was picked up a small number of times. This chain connects TRBV12-5 to TRBJ1-1; D perhaps matches TRBD1 (5 bases). Germline loops: CDR1 LGHNT, CDR2 FRNRAP. This CDR3 is built from 9 residues. The CDR3 sequence: CAVGREAFF. The CDR3 DNA reads TGTGCAGTGGGGCGTGAAGCTTTCTTT.

This clone has only a few counts. V and J are TRBV13 and TRBJ2-4; maybe TRBD1 (6 bases). Trimming pared 5 bases from V and 4 bases from J, leaving 9 bases between. The CDR3 totals 13 residues. Germline V gene lookup returns CDR1 PRHDT and CDR2 FYEKMQ (reference sequence). CDR3 sequence (DNA): TGTGCCAGCAGCGATGGACAGAAAAACATTCAGTACTTC. It specifies CASSDGQKNIQYF.

The chain carries TRBV10-3 and TRBJ1-3; tentative D call: TRBD1 (5 bases). This CDR3 comprises 13 residues. Germline V lookup: CDR1 ENHRY, CDR2 SYGVKD. V shed 6 bases and J shed 0 bases, with 6 bases lying between them. The CDR3 reads CAIRDISGNTIYF. For the CDR3, the DNA is TGTGCCATCAGGGACATCTCTGGAAACACCATATATTTT.

This clone was recorded a few times. The V and J genes are TRBV6-5 and TRBJ1-1; D unclear. Trimming left V 3 bases short and J 7 bases short, with 6 bases between. The CDR3 covers 11 residues. CDR1 and CDR2 from the germline V gene are MNHEY and SVGAGI. CDR3 in DNA: TGTGCCAGCAGTTATCAATTTGAAGCTTTCTTT. Translating gives CASSYQFEAFF.

The rearrangement links TRBV9 to TRBJ2-3, with 10 bases matching TRBD2. J lost 3 bases, V lost 0 bases, and 1 base had no gene match. From germline, CDR1 is SGDLS and CDR2 YYNGEE. The CDR3 contains 15 residues. The CDR3 region is CASSVGGLATDTQYF. In nucleotides, the CDR3 is TGTGCCAGCAGCGTAGGGGGACTAGCGACAGATACGCAGTATTTT.

The chain employs TRBV7-2 and TRBJ1-2; TRBD1 agrees at 8 bases. Germline V gene lookup returns CDR1 SGHTA and CDR2 FQGNSA. Losses at the gene ends were 1 base for V and 7 bases for J; bases not matched to a gene: 8. The CDR3 length is 15 residues. This chain's CDR3 is CASSLGGQAQRGYTF. Here the CDR3 DNA reads TGTGCCAGCAGCTTAGGGGGACAGGCTCAACGTGGCTACACCTTC.

A few counts support this clone. The chain joins TRBV5-1 to TRBJ2-3, with TRBD1 identical over 9 bases. CDR1 and CDR2 (germline): SGHRS, YFSETQ. Trimming cost V 3 bases and J 7 bases; bases outside gene matches: 12. The CDR3 runs 16 residues. In nucleotides, the CDR3 is TGCGCCAGCAGCTCCCATTCCGGGACAGGGTTAAATACGCAGTATTTT. Translated, it gives CASSSHSGTGLNTQYF.

This clone has only a few counts. This chain connects TRBV28 to TRBJ1-1; no reliable D call. Looked up from germline, CDR1 is MDHEN and CDR2 is SYDVKM. The CDR3 spans 15 residues. V lost 4 bases and J lost 4, with 16 bases in between. The CDR3 DNA follows: TGTGCCAGCAGTTCCCGGACGGGGTTGGGCACTGAAGCTTTCTTT. Translating it yields CASSSRTGLGTEAFF.

This clone turned up a few times. The chain recombines TRBV2 with TRBJ2-3, with D perhaps TRBD2 (5 bases). The CDR3 runs 11 residues. The germline V gene has CDR1 SNHLY and CDR2 FYNNEI. Trimming pared 7 bases from V and 4 bases from J, leaving 6 bases between. DNA of the CDR3: TGTGCCAGCATGCGGGCAGATACGCAGTATTTT. It specifies CASMRADTQYF.

The rearrangement joins TRBV7-3 to TRBJ2-1; 7 bases fit TRBD2. The J segment lost 5 bases and the V segment lost 5 bases, leaving 6 bases of the junction unmatched. CDR1 SGHTA and CDR2 FQGTGA come from the germline V gene. This CDR3 comprises 14 residues. CDR3 sequence: CASSLSGSDNEQFF. In DNA, the CDR3 is TGTGCCAGCAGCCTTAGCGGGTCCGACAATGAGCAGTTCTTC.

The chain links TRBV11-1 to TRBJ2-7; 8 bases map to TRBD1. Germline V gene sequence: CDR1 SGHAT, CDR2 FQDESV (reference sequence). CDR3 length: 14 amino acids. With V trimmed by 5 bases and J by 0 bases, 3 bases remained unmatched. This CDR3 reads CASSPDRVSYEQYF. The CDR3 region has the DNA TGTGCCAGCAGCCCGGACAGGGTCTCCTACGAGCAGTACTTC.

Note on this clone: Relative to the germline gene, one junction end is altered; a read error may explain this. J is TRBJ1-1 and V is TRBV9; D is unclear. Per germline, CDR1 SGDLS and CDR2 YYNGEE. CDR3 length: 13 residues. The CDR3 protein is CASRVEPGNEAFF. DNA for the CDR3: TGTGCCAGCAGAGTAGAACCAGGAAACGAAGCTTTCTTT.

This chain connects TRBV28 to TRBJ2-7, with TRBD1 matching over 10 bases. The CDR3 has 14 residues. Unmatched junction bases numbered 8, after V lost 6 bases and J lost 6 bases. Germline values: CDR1 MDHEN, CDR2 SYDVKM. Written as DNA, the CDR3 is TGTGCCAGCAGGGGGACAGGGGAATGGCGCGAGCAGTACTTC. It codes for CASRGTGEWREQYF.